This T cell receptor beta chain was retrieved from a study of cytomegalovirus exposure and HLA in healthy donors. Remarks on this clone: Its matching antigen is unknown.

The PCR was carried out with 60 Vbeta primers and 13 Jbeta primers. Profiled with immunoSEQ multiplex PCR; TCRdb holds only in-frame clones, not every one. There are approximately 52,000 clones in the sample, with approximately 8.9% held by the top ten. Study-level points and caveats: It was likely that a cluster of highly shared sequence variants was a sequencing artifact. Among CMV-associated TCR beta chains, most appeared HLA-restricted in a later analysis.

This CDR3 is 13 amino acids long. Germline V gene data show CDR1 as SQVTM and CDR2 as ANQGSEA. V lost 6 bases and J lost 6, with 14 bases in between. The TCR originated in a man in his forties or fifties in good health and CMV-seropositive. Material: PBMCs. The V gene is TRBV29-1, the J gene TRBJ2-2; weak D call: TRBD2 (5 bases). The CDR3 DNA follows: TGCAGCGTACAAAAACCGGGGTCCGGGGAGCTGTTTTTT. The encoded protein is CSVQKPGSGELFF.